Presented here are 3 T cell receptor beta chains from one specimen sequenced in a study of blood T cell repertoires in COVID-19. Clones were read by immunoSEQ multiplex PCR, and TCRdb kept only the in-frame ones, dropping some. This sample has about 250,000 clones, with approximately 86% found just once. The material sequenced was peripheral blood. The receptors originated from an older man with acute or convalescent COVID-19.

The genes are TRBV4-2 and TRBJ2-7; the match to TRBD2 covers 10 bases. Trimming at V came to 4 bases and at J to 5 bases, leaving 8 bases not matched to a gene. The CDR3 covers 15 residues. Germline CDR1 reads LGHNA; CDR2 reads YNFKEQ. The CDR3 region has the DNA TGTGCCAGCAGCCCAGCGGGGGGGGTGGCCGACGAGCAGTACTTC. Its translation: CASSPAGGVADEQYF.

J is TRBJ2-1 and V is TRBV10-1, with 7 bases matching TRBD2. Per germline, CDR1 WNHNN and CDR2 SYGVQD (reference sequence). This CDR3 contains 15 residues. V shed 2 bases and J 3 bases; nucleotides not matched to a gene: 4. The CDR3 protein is CASSENWGGYNEQFF. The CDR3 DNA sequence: TGCGCCAGCAGTGAGAATTGGGGGGGCTACAATGAGCAGTTCTTC.

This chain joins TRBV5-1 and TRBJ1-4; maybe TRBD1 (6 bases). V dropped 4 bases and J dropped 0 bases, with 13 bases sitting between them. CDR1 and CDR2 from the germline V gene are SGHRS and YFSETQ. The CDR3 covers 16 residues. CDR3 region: CASSPDSRATNEKLFF. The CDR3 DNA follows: TGCGCCAGCAGCCCGGACAGCCGTGCAACTAATGAAAAACTGTTTTTT.